Listed below are T cell receptor beta chains from one sample, sequenced in a study of cytomegalovirus exposure and HLA in healthy donors. Using immunoSEQ multiplex PCR, the repertoire was profiled, and TCRdb retains in-frame clones only, with some absent. The sample lists about 170,000 clones; approximately 67% were seen once. Source material: PBMCs. These receptors were taken from a man aged 35-49 years in good health and CMV-seronegative. Each CDR3 is given with its conserved first and last residue. D genes are given only for firm matches. Where a row states a size, it is once, few, many or the class of an expanded clone; other rows omit it.

j_gene: TRBJ2-7; d_gene: TRBD2; abundance: few; v_gene: TRBV7-8; CDR3aa: CASSLLAGGLEQYF; CDR3nt: TGTGCCAGCAGCTTATTGGCGGGAGGGCTCGAGCAGTACTTC
j_gene: TRBJ1-2; d_gene: NA; abundance: few; v_gene: TRBV15; CDR3aa: CATSRVQDIGYGYTF; CDR3nt: TGTGCCACCAGCAGAGTGCAGGACATCGGCTATGGCTACACCTTC
j_gene: TRBJ2-7; d_gene: TRBD1; abundance: NA; v_gene: TRBV7-2; CDR3aa: CASSLTGTVPYEQYF; CDR3nt: TGTGCCAGCAGCTTAACCGGGACAGTCCCCTACGAGCAGTACTTC
j_gene: TRBJ1-1; d_gene: TRBD1; abundance: few; v_gene: TRBV5-1; CDR3aa: CASSLDARGKTEAFF; CDR3nt: TGCGCCAGCAGCTTGGATGCCAGGGGGAAGACTGAAGCTTTCTTT
j_gene: TRBJ2-3; d_gene: NA; abundance: NA; v_gene: TRBV11-2; CDR3aa: CASSIQRDTQYF; CDR3nt: TGTGCCAGCAGCATCCAGCGGGATACGCAGTATTTT
j_gene: TRBJ2-3; d_gene: NA; abundance: many; v_gene: TRBV6-1; CDR3aa: CASSEWGGALDTQYF; CDR3nt: TGTGCCAGCAGTGAATGGGGGGGGGCCCTGGATACGCAGTATTTT
j_gene: TRBJ2-1; d_gene: TRBD2; abundance: NA; v_gene: TRBV7-9; CDR3aa: CASSWTSSDNEQFF; CDR3nt: TGTGCCAGCAGCTGGACTAGCTCCGACAATGAGCAGTTCTTC
j_gene: TRBJ2-7; d_gene: NA; abundance: NA; v_gene: TRBV12-5; CDR3aa: CASGPAYEQYF; CDR3nt: TGTGCTAGTGGCCCAGCCTACGAGCAGTACTTC
j_gene: TRBJ2-1; d_gene: TRBD2; abundance: NA; v_gene: TRBV5-1; CDR3aa: CASSLPGLAGGNEQFF; CDR3nt: TGCGCCAGCAGCCTACCGGGACTAGCGGGGGGGAATGAGCAGTTCTTC
j_gene: TRBJ2-1; d_gene: TRBD2; abundance: few; v_gene: TRBV10-3; CDR3aa: CAIRPGLGIYNEQFF; CDR3nt: TGTGCCATCAGGCCGGGACTAGGGATTTACAATGAGCAGTTCTTC
j_gene: TRBJ1-1; d_gene: NA; abundance: few; v_gene: TRBV5-1; CDR3aa: CASSPGFDTEAFF; CDR3nt: TGCGCCAGCAGCCCCGGTTTCGACACTGAAGCTTTCTTT
j_gene: TRBJ2-1; d_gene: TRBD2; abundance: NA; v_gene: TRBV5-6; CDR3aa: CASSLAASLAGDYEQFF; CDR3nt: TGTGCCAGCAGCTTGGCGGCTAGTCTAGCGGGAGACTATGAGCAGTTCTTC
j_gene: TRBJ1-1; d_gene: NA; abundance: NA; v_gene: TRBV27; CDR3aa: CASRPGAGPGTEAFF; CDR3nt: TGTGCCAGCCGCCCAGGGGCAGGGCCCGGCACTGAAGCTTTCTTT
j_gene: TRBJ2-1; d_gene: NA; abundance: NA; v_gene: TRBV10-3; CDR3aa: CAVRDSNSYNEQFF; CDR3nt: TGTGCCGTCCGGGACTCCAACTCCTACAATGAGCAGTTCTTC
j_gene: TRBJ2-7; d_gene: TRBD1; abundance: few; v_gene: TRBV9; CDR3aa: CASSVGGDSLYEQYF; CDR3nt: TGTGCCAGCAGCGTAGGAGGGGACAGTCTATACGAGCAGTACTTC
j_gene: TRBJ2-7; d_gene: NA; abundance: few; v_gene: TRBV5-3; CDR3aa: CARSARQEQYEQYF; CDR3nt: TGTGCCAGAAGCGCCCGACAGGAACAATACGAGCAGTACTTC
j_gene: TRBJ2-7; d_gene: NA; abundance: few; v_gene: TRBV13; CDR3aa: CASSFFGAPSTYEQYF; CDR3nt: TGTGCCAGCAGCTTTTTTGGTGCGCCTTCAACCTACGAGCAGTACTTC
j_gene: TRBJ2-1; d_gene: NA; abundance: few; v_gene: TRBV14; CDR3aa: CASSPPVGGSYNEQFF; CDR3nt: TGTGCCAGCAGCCCCCCTGTAGGGGGCTCCTACAATGAGCAGTTCTTC
j_gene: TRBJ2-3; d_gene: NA; abundance: NA; v_gene: TRBV7-9; CDR3aa: CASSTWSVSTDTQYF; CDR3nt: TGTGCCAGCAGTACCTGGTCCGTCAGTACAGATACGCAGTATTTT
j_gene: TRBJ2-7; d_gene: TRBD2; abundance: NA; v_gene: TRBV10-3; CDR3aa: CATHREGGTYEQYF; CDR3nt: TGTGCCACCCATAGGGAGGGTGGCACCTACGAGCAGTACTTC
j_gene: TRBJ1-5; d_gene: NA; abundance: few; v_gene: TRBV19; CDR3aa: CASSIARGDQPQHF; CDR3nt: TGTGCCAGTAGTATAGCCCGGGGGGATCAGCCCCAGCATTTT
j_gene: TRBJ2-1; d_gene: TRBD2; abundance: NA; v_gene: TRBV7-8; CDR3aa: CASSLTSVENNEQFF; CDR3nt: TGTGCCAGCAGCTTGACTAGCGTTGAGAACAATGAGCAGTTCTTC
j_gene: TRBJ1-5; d_gene: NA; abundance: few; v_gene: TRBV21-1; CDR3aa: CASTEGGNNQPQHF; CDR3nt: TGTGCCAGCACCGAGGGGGGGAACAATCAGCCCCAGCATTTT
j_gene: TRBJ2-2; d_gene: NA; abundance: once; v_gene: TRBV7-9; CDR3aa: CARGPSTGELFF; CDR3nt: TGTGCCAGGGGGCCGAGCACCGGGGAGCTGTTTTTT
j_gene: TRBJ2-3; d_gene: NA; abundance: NA; v_gene: TRBV7-3; CDR3aa: CASSAQGMGADTQYF; CDR3nt: TGTGCCAGCAGCGCTCAGGGGATGGGGGCAGATACGCAGTATTTT
j_gene: TRBJ2-7; d_gene: NA; abundance: NA; v_gene: TRBV14; CDR3aa: CASSLRGSGEQYF; CDR3nt: TGTGCCAGCAGCCTTCGGGGTAGCGGCGAGCAGTACTTC
j_gene: TRBJ1-3; d_gene: TRBD1; abundance: NA; v_gene: TRBV19; CDR3aa: CASRGDRISGNTIYF; CDR3nt: TGTGCCAGTAGGGGGGACAGGATCTCTGGAAACACCATATATTTT
j_gene: TRBJ2-1; d_gene: NA; abundance: NA; v_gene: TRBV6-5; CDR3aa: CASSYSLGPNNEQFF; CDR3nt: TGTGCCAGCAGTTACTCGTTGGGGCCTAACAATGAGCAGTTCTTC
j_gene: TRBJ1-1; d_gene: NA; abundance: few; v_gene: TRBV6-1; CDR3aa: CAGRRGGNTEAFF; CDR3nt: TGTGCCGGCAGAAGGGGAGGGAACACTGAAGCTTTCTTT
j_gene: TRBJ1-2; d_gene: TRBD1; abundance: NA; v_gene: TRBV5-1; CDR3aa: CASSEQGANPYGYTF; CDR3nt: TGCGCCAGCAGCGAACAGGGGGCGAACCCCTATGGCTACACCTTC
j_gene: TRBJ1-1; d_gene: TRBD1; abundance: NA; v_gene: TRBV5-6; CDR3aa: CASSTDRGNTEAFF; CDR3nt: TGTGCCAGCAGCACCGACAGGGGGAACACTGAAGCTTTCTTT
j_gene: TRBJ1-5; d_gene: NA; abundance: NA; v_gene: TRBV19; CDR3aa: CASMVSFGSIPGGVTPQHF; CDR3nt: TGTGCCAGTATGGTGAGTTTTGGGTCTATACCGGGGGGCGTTACGCCCCAGCATTTT
j_gene: TRBJ2-7; d_gene: TRBD2; abundance: NA; v_gene: TRBV5-1; CDR3aa: CASRAGASYEQYF; CDR3nt: TGCGCCAGCAGAGCGGGAGCGTCCTACGAGCAGTACTTC
j_gene: TRBJ2-7; d_gene: TRBD1; abundance: NA; v_gene: TRBV4-1; CDR3aa: CASSHGQGYEQYF; CDR3nt: TGCGCCAGCAGCCACGGACAGGGCTACGAGCAGTACTTC
j_gene: TRBJ2-5; d_gene: TRBD2; abundance: once; v_gene: TRBV4-3; CDR3aa: CASSQDLELARVETQYF; CDR3nt: TGCGCCAGCAGCCAAGATCTGGAACTAGCGCGGGTAGAGACCCAGTACTTC
j_gene: TRBJ2-3; d_gene: TRBD2; abundance: NA; v_gene: TRBV5-1; CDR3aa: CASSLGLAGGPDTQYF; CDR3nt: TGCGCCAGCAGCTTAGGGCTAGCGGGGGGTCCAGATACGCAGTATTTT
j_gene: TRBJ2-7; d_gene: TRBD1; abundance: few; v_gene: TRBV5-1; CDR3aa: CASGGGKGGGEQYF; CDR3nt: TGCGCCAGCGGGGGCGGCAAAGGGGGCGGCGAGCAGTACTTC
j_gene: TRBJ1-5; d_gene: TRBD1; abundance: few; v_gene: TRBV18; CDR3aa: CASSSDRGGLHQPQHF; CDR3nt: TGTGCCAGCTCATCAGACAGGGGAGGCCTCCATCAGCCCCAGCATTTT